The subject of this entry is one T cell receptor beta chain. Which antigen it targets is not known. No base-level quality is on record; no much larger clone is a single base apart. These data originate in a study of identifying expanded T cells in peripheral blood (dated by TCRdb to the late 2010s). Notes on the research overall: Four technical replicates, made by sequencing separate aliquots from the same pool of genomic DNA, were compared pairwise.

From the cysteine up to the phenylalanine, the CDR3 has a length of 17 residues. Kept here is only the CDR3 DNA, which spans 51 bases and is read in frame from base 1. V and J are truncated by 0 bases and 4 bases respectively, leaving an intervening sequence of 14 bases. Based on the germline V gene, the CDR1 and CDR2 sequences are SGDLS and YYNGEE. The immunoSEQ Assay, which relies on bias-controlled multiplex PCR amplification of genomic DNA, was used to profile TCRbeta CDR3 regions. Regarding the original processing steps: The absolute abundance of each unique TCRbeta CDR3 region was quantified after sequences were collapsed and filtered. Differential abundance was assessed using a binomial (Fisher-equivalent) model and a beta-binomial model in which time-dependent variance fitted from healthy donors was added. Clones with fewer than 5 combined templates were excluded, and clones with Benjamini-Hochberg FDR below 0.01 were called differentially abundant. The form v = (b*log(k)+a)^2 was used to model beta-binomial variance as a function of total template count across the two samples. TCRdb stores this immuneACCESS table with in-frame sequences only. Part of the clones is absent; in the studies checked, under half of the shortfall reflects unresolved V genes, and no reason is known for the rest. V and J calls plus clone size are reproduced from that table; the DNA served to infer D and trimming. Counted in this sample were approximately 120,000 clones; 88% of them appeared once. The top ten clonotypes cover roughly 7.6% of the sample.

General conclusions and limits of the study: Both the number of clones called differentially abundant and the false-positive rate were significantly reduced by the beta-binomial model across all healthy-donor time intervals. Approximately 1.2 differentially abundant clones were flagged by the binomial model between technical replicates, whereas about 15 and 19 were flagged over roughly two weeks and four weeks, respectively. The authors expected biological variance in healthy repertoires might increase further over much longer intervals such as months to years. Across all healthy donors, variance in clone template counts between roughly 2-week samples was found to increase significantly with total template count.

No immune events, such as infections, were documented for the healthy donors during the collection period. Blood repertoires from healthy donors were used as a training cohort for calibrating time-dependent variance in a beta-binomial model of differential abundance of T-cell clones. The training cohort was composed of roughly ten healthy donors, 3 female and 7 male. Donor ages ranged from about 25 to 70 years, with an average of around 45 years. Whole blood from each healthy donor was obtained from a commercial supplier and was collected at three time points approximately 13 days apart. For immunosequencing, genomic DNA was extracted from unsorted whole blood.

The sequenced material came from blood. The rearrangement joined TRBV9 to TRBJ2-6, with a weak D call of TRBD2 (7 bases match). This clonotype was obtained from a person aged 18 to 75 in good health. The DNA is TGTGCCAGCAGCGTAGGCTCCCGGGGGGCAGGGGCCAACGTCCTGACTTTC. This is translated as CASSVGSRGAGANVLTF.